The 20 T cell receptor beta chains below all came from one sample that was sequenced in a study of regulatory T cells in long-lasting Graves disease. Arm-PCR of CDR3 regions and iRepertoire HTBI primers were the basis on which TCR beta libraries were built. Each CDR3 protein gets one entry after TCRdb re-called the multiplex PCR reads with MiXCR. The sample lists about 660,000 distinct CDR3 sequences, roughly 30% occurring once. The time point: persistent/refractory GD, antithyroid drugs over 5 years with positive TRAb. PBMC RNA served as the TCR library source. This specimen was peripheral blood mononuclear cells (PBMCs), taken when the disease was refractory, from a patient treated with antithyroid drugs. The origin of the receptors is a female donor with Graves disease.

In this sample, this clonotype turned up many times. This chain joins TRBV12-3 or TRBV12-4 and TRBJ1-2; 7 nucleotides line up with TRBD1. Trimming at V came to 5 bases and at J to 8 bases, leaving 14 bases not matched to a gene. CDR3 size: 15 residues. The CDR3 loop is CASSPTRQGVGGYTF. CDR3 DNA: TGTGCCAGCAGTCCAACCCGACAGGGTGTGGGGGGCTACACCTTC.

J is TRBJ2-7 and V is TRBV2, with unresolved D. The CDR3 runs 12 residues. Germline loops: CDR1 SNHLY, CDR2 FYNNEI. Trimming stripped 6 bases from V and 5 bases from J, with 11 bases between. CDR3 DNA: TGTGCCAGCAGCCATGCGACCCACGAGCAGTACTTC. Its protein product is CASSHATHEQYF.

The chain uses TRBV20-1 and TRBJ1-1, with no clear D. CDR3 size: 15 residues. Germline V gene sequence: CDR1 DFQATT, CDR2 SNEGSKA (reference sequence). V gave up 4 bases and J gave up 6 bases, with 21 bases separating them. CDR3 DNA: TGCAGTGCTACGGGGAGTCCCGCTGTAGTGGCTGAAGCTTTCTTT. Translating gives CSATGSPAVVAEAFF.

This sequence joins TRBV20-1 and TRBJ2-2; TRBD1 is a possible D gene (6 bases). The length of the CDR3 is 14 residues. The germline V gene encodes CDR1 DFQATT and CDR2 SNEGSKA (reference sequence). Trimming left V 0 bases short and J 5 bases short, with 10 bases between. CDR3 sequence: CSARDTRGTGELFF. CDR3 in DNA: TGCAGTGCTAGAGACACCAGGGGAACCGGGGAGCTGTTTTTT.

The chain links TRBV25-1 to TRBJ2-2; no clear D. V was clipped by 4 bases and J by 3 bases, with 9 bases between them. Germline V lookup: CDR1 MGHDK, CDR2 SYGVNS. This CDR3 region has 14 residues. The CDR3 here is CASSASHHTGELFF. The CDR3 bases are TGTGCCAGCAGTGCGTCCCACCACACCGGGGAGCTGTTTTTT. The complete variable domain, with remaining parts taken from reference TRBV25-1 and TRBJ2-2, reads EADIYQTPRYLVIGTGKKITLECSQTMGHDKMYWYQQDPGMELHLIHYSYGVNSTEKGDLSSESTVSRIRTEHFPLTLESARPSHTSQYLCASSASHHTGELFFGEGSRLTVL.

The chain carries TRBV28 and TRBJ2-2; 8 bases match TRBD2. V lost 2 bases and J lost 4; bases outside the gene matches: 3. Germline CDR1 and CDR2: MDHEN and SYDVKM. The CDR3 is made up of 15 amino acids. CDR3 nucleotide sequence: TGTGCCAGCAGTTTAACTAGCGGTCCCACCGGGGAGCTGTTTTTT. It translates to CASSLTSGPTGELFF.

V is TRBV6-2 or TRBV6-3 and J is TRBJ2-7; 10 bases match TRBD2. V lost 4 bases and J lost 2; bases outside the gene matches: 5. CDR3 length: 15 residues. CDR1 is MNHEY and CDR2 is SVGEGT in the germline V gene. As DNA, the CDR3 is TGTGCCAGCAGTTCCTTAAGCGGGAGGGCCTACGAGCAGTACTTC. It specifies CASSSLSGRAYEQYF.

The V call is TRBV7-2, the J call TRBJ1-4; unclear D gene. The length of the CDR3 is 14 residues. Germline loops: CDR1 SGHTA, CDR2 FQGNSA. V dropped 7 bases and J dropped 1 base, with 10 bases sitting between them. This CDR3 reads CASTYRGTNEKLFF. CDR3 DNA: TGTGCCAGCACTTACCGGGGAACTAATGAAAAACTGTTTTTT.

This clonotype was counted at least ten times. The gene calls are TRBV6-1 and TRBJ1-5; 8 positions agree with TRBD1. The CDR3 is 14 amino acids. The germline V gene encodes CDR1 MNHNS and CDR2 SASEGT. V lost 6 bases and J lost 1; bases outside the gene matches: 2. The CDR3 loop is CASSRTGSNQPQHF. CDR3 in DNA: TGTGCCAGCAGCCGGACAGGGAGCAATCAGCCCCAGCATTTT.

V gene TRBV29-1 combines with J gene TRBJ2-7; no clear D gene. CDR3 length: 14 amino acids. V gave up 5 bases and J gave up 3 bases, with 17 bases separating them. Germline CDR1 reads SQVTM; CDR2 reads ANQGSEA. The CDR3 bases are TGCAGCGTTCGCTTAACAACAAGTTACTACGAGCAGTACTTC. Amino acids: CSVRLTTSYYEQYF.

The chain is built from TRBV5-1 and TRBJ2-7; D gene unclear. The V gene lost 3 bases and the J gene lost 9 bases, with 16 bases spanning the gap. From germline, CDR1 is SGHRS and CDR2 YFSETQ. There are 13 residues in the CDR3. In DNA form, the CDR3 reads TGCGCCAGCAGCTGGCGACTCGCCCTGTGGCAGTACTTC. It codes for CASSWRLALWQYF.

The rearrangement uses TRBV28 and TRBJ1-5; D not certain. From germline, CDR1 is MDHEN and CDR2 SYDVKM. Trimming pared 5 bases from V and 10 bases from J, leaving 15 bases between. This CDR3 comprises 13 residues. CDR3 sequence reads: CASSLNGVHPQHF. Written as DNA, the CDR3 is TGTGCCAGCAGTCTGAACGGGGTTCATCCCCAGCATTTT. The full variable domain, completed using reference TRBV28 and TRBJ1-5, is DVKVTQSSRYLVKRTGEKVFLECVQDMDHENMFWYRQDPGLGLRLIYFSYDVKMKEKGDIPEGYSVSREKKERFSLILESASTNQTSMYLCASSLNGVHPQHFGDGTRLSIL.

This clonotype was seen a few times. J is TRBJ1-3 and V is TRBV7-6; D gene ambiguous. CDR1 and CDR2 (germline): SGHVS, FNYEAQ. Deletions cut 4 bases from V and 6 bases from J, with 10 bases between. This CDR3 spans 13 amino acids. In nucleotides, the CDR3 is TGTGCCAGCAGCTCCGGGCTGGAAAACACCATATATTTT. Translating gives CASSSGLENTIYF.

Comment on this clonotype: A read error is possible here, since a much larger clone lies one base away. The chain has TRBV6-1 and TRBJ1-2; maybe TRBD1 (5 bases). Germline values: CDR1 MNHNS, CDR2 SASEGT. The CDR3 extends over 13 amino acids. V lost 11 bases and J lost 5, with 18 bases in between. The CDR3 DNA follows: TGTGCCGCAACCCGGGGCTCTAGATATGGCTACACCTTC. Translated: CAATRGSRYGYTF.

V and J are TRBV5-1 and TRBJ2-7, with 11 bases lining up with TRBD2. The CDR3 sequence is 14 residues long. V shed 6 bases and J 4 bases; nucleotides not matched to a gene: 6. Looked up from germline, CDR1 is SGHRS and CDR2 is YFSETQ. CDR3 DNA sequence: TGCGCCAGCACCACTAGCGGGAGTCGTTACGAGCAGTACTTC. Protein: CASTTSGSRYEQYF.

This clonotype appeared a single time. The chain carries TRBV28 and TRBJ1-1; D may be TRBD1 (5 bases). Germline CDR1 reads MDHEN; CDR2 reads SYDVKM. The CDR3 loop spans 13 amino acids. V lost 7 bases and J lost 5, with 14 bases in between. This CDR3 is CASIGTPGTEAFF. In nucleotides, the CDR3 is TGTGCCAGCATTGGGACCCCGGGGACTGAAGCTTTCTTT.

This clonotype was seen a few times. The genes are TRBV14 and TRBJ1-1, with D hard to call. Germline CDR1 reads SGHDN; CDR2 reads FVKESK. CDR3 length: 16 residues. The ends were cut back, 0 bases at V and 1 base at J, with 12 bases in the middle. The DNA of the CDR3 is TGTGCCAGCAGCCAAGAAGGGTTAGGACGGAACACTGAAGCTTTCTTT. This sequence encodes CASSQEGLGRNTEAFF.

This clonotype has at least ten counts. Written as DNA, the CDR3 is TGTGCCAGCAGTGAAGACAGATATAATTCACCCCTCCACTTT. It translates to CASSEDRYNSPLHF. The V and J genes are TRBV2 and TRBJ1-6; the D is unclear. V was shortened by 1 base and J by 4 bases, with 5 bases between the two germline ends. This CDR3 has 14 residues. Germline loops: CDR1 SNHLY, CDR2 FYNNEI.

The rearrangement uses TRBV14 and TRBJ2-4, with unresolved D. V lost 0 bases, J lost 1 base, and 13 bases lay in between. CDR3 length: 17 residues. Per the germline V gene, CDR1 is SGHDN and CDR2 is FVKESK. The CDR3 DNA sequence: TGTGCCAGCAGCCAAGATAAACAACGTGTGGCCAAAAACATTCAGTACTTC. Amino acids: CASSQDKQRVAKNIQYF.

CDR3 amino acids: CASSSPGQPAYGYTF. CDR3 nucleotide sequence: TGTGCCAGCAGCTCCCCGGGACAGCCCGCCTATGGCTACACCTTC. The chain combines TRBV11-2 with TRBJ1-2; TRBD1 aligns across 7 bases. The V segment lost 4 bases and the J segment 4 bases; nucleotides outside the gene matches: 9. This CDR3 spans 15 amino acids. Germline CDR1 and CDR2: SGHAT and FQNNGV.